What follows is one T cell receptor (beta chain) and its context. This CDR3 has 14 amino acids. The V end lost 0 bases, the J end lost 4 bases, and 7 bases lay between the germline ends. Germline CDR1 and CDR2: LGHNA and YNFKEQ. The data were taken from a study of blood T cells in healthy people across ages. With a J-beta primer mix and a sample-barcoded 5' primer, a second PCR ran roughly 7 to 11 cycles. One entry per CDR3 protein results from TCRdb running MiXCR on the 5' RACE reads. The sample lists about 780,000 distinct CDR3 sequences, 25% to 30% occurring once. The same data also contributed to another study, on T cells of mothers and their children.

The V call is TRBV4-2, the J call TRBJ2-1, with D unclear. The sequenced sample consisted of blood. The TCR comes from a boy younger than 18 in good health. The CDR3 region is CASSQDLQYNEQFF. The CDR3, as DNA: TGTGCCAGCAGCCAAGATCTACAGTACAATGAGCAGTTCTTC.